Listed below are T cell receptor beta chains from one sample, sequenced in a study of shared clonotypes between healthy human individuals. The table came from immunoSEQ multiplex PCR; TCRdb's copy has only in-frame clones and leaves some out. The sample holds about 470,000 clones; around 79% are singletons and the top ten take about 13%. The sequenced sample consisted of PBMCs. The source of these receptors is a woman in her thirties or forties in good health. Some clones in this sample may be carry-over from other donors' samples. CDR3s include the opening cysteine and the closing phenylalanine or tryptophan. D genes are given only for firm matches. Not all rows give a size; the values are once, few, many and, for expanded clones, a class.

TRBJ2-7,.,TRBV5-4,.,CASSWGGYEQYF,TGCGCCAGCAGCTGGGGAGGATACGAGCAGTACTTC
TRBJ2-2,.,TRBV7-9,.,CASSSRVPGELFF,TGTGCCAGCAGCTCCAGGGTCCCCGGGGAGCTGTTTTTT
TRBJ2-3,.,TRBV27,TRBD2,CASLAGVHMWTDTQYF,TGTGCCAGCCTAGCGGGAGTTCATATGTGGACAGATACGCAGTATTTT
TRBJ2-1,.,TRBV29-1,TRBD2,CSVETSGSTYNEQFF,TGCAGCGTGGAAACGAGCGGGAGTACCTACAATGAGCAGTTCTTC
TRBJ2-7,.,TRBV6-6,.,CASSYGPGDEQYF,TGTGCCAGCAGTTACGGGCCAGGGGACGAGCAGTACTTC
TRBJ2-7,.,TRBV29-1,.,CSVAGLDEQYF,TGCAGCGTTGCAGGTTTGGACGAGCAGTACTTC
TRBJ1-1,few,TRBV9,.,CASSEIGMGAEAFF,TGTGCCAGCAGCGAAATAGGCATGGGTGCTGAAGCTTTCTTT
TRBJ2-5,.,TRBV7-2,TRBD2,CASSRRLAGVVETQYF,TGTGCCAGCAGCCGCAGACTAGCGGGAGTAGTAGAGACCCAGTACTTC
TRBJ1-1,.,TRBV11-2,.,CASSFRRMKNTEAFF,TGTGCCAGCAGCTTTCGACGGATGAAAAACACTGAAGCTTTCTTT
TRBJ1-6,.,TRBV7-2,TRBD1,CASSSRGLNSPLHF,TGTGCCAGCAGCTCCAGGGGGCTGAATTCACCCCTCCACTTT
TRBJ1-1,.,TRBV7-8,.,CASSLGRGVNTEAFF,TGTGCCAGCAGCTTAGGTCGGGGGGTGAACACTGAAGCTTTCTTT
TRBJ2-7,.,TRBV25-1,TRBD1,CASAGDSSSYEQYF,TGTGCCAGCGCCGGGGACAGTAGCTCCTACGAGCAGTACTTC
TRBJ2-7,once,TRBV6-5,TRBD1,CASSSAGQGAPEQYF,TGTGCCAGCAGTTCTGCGGGACAGGGGGCTCCCGAGCAGTACTTC
TRBJ2-7,few,TRBV7-9,.,CASSLGGDGSEQYF,TGTGCCAGCAGCTTAGGGGGAGATGGGTCCGAGCAGTACTTC
TRBJ2-2,.,TRBV28,TRBD1,CASRDSDRLETGELFF,TGTGCCAGCAGAGATTCGGACAGGCTAGAAACCGGGGAGCTGTTTTTT
TRBJ2-1,many,TRBV6-4,TRBD2,CASSEGLADINEQFF,TGTGCCAGCAGTGAGGGACTAGCGGATATCAATGAGCAGTTCTTC
TRBJ2-1,.,TRBV7-9,.,CASSLSGVEQFF,TGTGCCAGCAGCTTATCGGGGGTTGAGCAGTTCTTC
TRBJ2-7,.,TRBV28,.,CASSPHRVPYEQYF,TGTGCCAGCAGTCCCCACAGGGTCCCCTACGAGCAGTACTTC
TRBJ2-6,.,TRBV19,.,CASSLPGAGANVLTF,TGTGCCAGTAGTCTGCCAGGAGCTGGGGCCAACGTCCTGACTTTC
TRBJ2-6,.,TRBV9,.,CASRGGANVLTF,TGTGCCAGCAGGGGTGGGGCCAACGTCCTGACTTTC
TRBJ2-3,.,TRBV7-2,TRBD2,CASSLGSLRDYTDTQYF,TGTGCCAGCAGCTTAGGCTCTTTGCGGGACTACACAGATACGCAGTATTTT
TRBJ2-7,.,TRBV7-3,TRBD2,CASSLRPTSDEQYF,TGTGCCAGCAGCCTCCGCCCGACTAGCGACGAGCAGTACTTC
TRBJ1-1,.,TRBV7-2,.,CASSTGIYTEAFF,TGTGCCAGCAGCACTGGGATCTACACTGAAGCTTTCTTT
TRBJ1-1,few,TRBV7-9,.,CASSTLDGTEAFF,TGTGCCAGCAGCACCTTGGACGGAACTGAAGCTTTCTTT
TRBJ1-1,.,TRBV6-5,.,CASSYLADVNTEAFF,TGTGCCAGCAGTTACTTGGCAGATGTTAACACTGAAGCTTTCTTT
TRBJ1-5,.,TRBV18,TRBD1,CASQQGANQPQHF,TGTGCCAGCCAACAGGGGGCAAATCAGCCCCAGCATTTT
TRBJ2-5,many,TRBV7-9,TRBD2,CAIVQVGGETQYF,TGTGCCATTGTACAGGTGGGGGGGGAGACCCAGTACTTC
TRBJ2-4,once,TRBV10-3,.,CAISEPRLAKNIQYF,TGTGCCATCAGTGAGCCCCGACTAGCCAAAAACATTCAGTACTTC
TRBJ2-1,.,TRBV9,TRBD2,CASSEKLTGTSGRAEQFF,TGTGCCAGCAGCGAGAAGCTGACCGGGACTAGCGGGAGAGCTGAGCAGTTCTTC
TRBJ2-5,.,TRBV7-8,.,CASSPDYQETQYF,TGTGCCAGCAGCCCGGACTACCAAGAGACCCAGTACTTC
TRBJ2-1,.,TRBV29-1,TRBD1,CSVGRTGGFDDEQFF,TGCAGCGTTGGTCGGACAGGGGGTTTTGACGATGAGCAGTTCTTC
TRBJ2-1,.,TRBV28,TRBD1,CASSSAGTGWNEQFF,TGTGCCAGCAGTTCCGCGGGGACAGGTTGGAATGAGCAGTTCTTC
TRBJ1-1,.,TRBV30,.,CACYPRGTEAFF,TGTGCCTGCTACCCCAGGGGAACTGAAGCTTTCTTT
TRBJ1-2,.,TRBV9,.,CASQMNYGYTF,TGTGCCAGCCAGATGAACTATGGCTACACCTTC
TRBJ1-1,.,TRBV5-1,.,CASSLGGTGLTEAFF,TGCGCCAGCAGCTTGGGGGGTACTGGCCTTACTGAAGCTTTCTTT
TRBJ2-5,.,TRBV28,.,CASTLGRKETQYF,TGTGCCAGCACCCTGGGACGCAAAGAGACCCAGTACTTC
TRBJ1-5,.,TRBV19,TRBD1,CASSTGTGGNQPQHF,TGTGCCAGTAGTACCGGGACAGGTGGCAATCAGCCCCAGCATTTT
TRBJ2-1,.,TRBV7-3,.,CASSPSPLRDLYNEQFF,TGTGCCAGCAGTCCTTCCCCCCTCCGGGACTTGTACAATGAGCAGTTCTTC
TRBJ1-2,.,TRBV5-8,.,CASSLVGIMARYGYTF,TGTGCCAGCAGCTTGGTTGGCATTATGGCCCGCTATGGCTACACCTTC
TRBJ2-5,.,TRBV29-1,TRBD2,CSAPGLAGVGETQYF,TGCAGCGCCCCTGGACTAGCGGGAGTGGGAGAGACCCAGTACTTC
TRBJ2-3,.,TRBV14,.,CASSQDQRLPNGTDTQYF,TGTGCCAGCAGCCAAGATCAAAGACTCCCCAACGGCACAGATACGCAGTATTTT
TRBJ2-2,few,TRBV10-3,.,CAISESERAYTGELFF,TGTGCCATCAGTGAGTCTGAGCGGGCGTACACCGGGGAGCTGTTTTTT
TRBJ2-6,.,TRBV5-1,TRBD1,CASSLRRGPGSGANVLTF,TGCGCCAGCAGCTTGAGAAGGGGGCCAGGCTCTGGGGCCAACGTCCTGACTTTC
TRBJ2-7,.,TRBV2,.,CASSSQQGYEQYF,TGTGCCAGCAGCTCTCAACAGGGCTACGAGCAGTACTTC
TRBJ2-1,once,TRBV25-1,.,CASSRGAFSYNEQFF,TGTGCCAGCAGTCGGGGGGCTTTCTCCTACAATGAGCAGTTCTTC
TRBJ2-3,once,TRBV4-3,TRBD2,CASSQGLAGTTPMGDTQYF,TGCGCCAGCAGCCAAGGACTAGCAGGAACTACACCGATGGGAGATACGCAGTATTTT
TRBJ2-7,.,TRBV11-3,TRBD2,CASGGRAISEQYF,TGTGCCAGCGGCGGGAGGGCCATCAGCGAGCAGTACTTC
TRBJ1-1,.,TRBV11-2,.,CASSLPYTEAFF,TGTGCCAGCAGCTTACCGTACACTGAAGCTTTCTTT
TRBJ2-3,.,TRBV7-2,.,CASSPHPLDTQYF,TGTGCCAGCAGCCCACACCCCTTAGATACGCAGTATTTT